The entry below gives a single T cell receptor (beta chain) sequence along with its context. What it binds is unknown. The data were produced by immunoSEQ multiplex PCR, yet TCRdb's version contains in-frame clones alone and is incomplete. The data contain tens of thousands of clones, 80% to 95% of them singletons. Pooled together were second doses at about 4 or about 12 weeks. This specimen belongs to a study of T cell responses to AZD1222 COVID-19 vaccine. This CDR3 contains 13 residues. The germline V gene encodes CDR1 SGHRS and CDR2 YFSETQ. V gave up 4 bases and J gave up 2 bases, with 10 bases separating them. Overall study findings and caveats: Donors were mostly white British, more females; clonal diversity possibly underestimated. Nearly half of spike-specific TCRs reportedly target variant regions that are unmutated in the B.1.351 and B.1.1.7 variants. No repertoire was sampled before or during the peak T cell response, only after it.

This sequence joins TRBV5-1 and TRBJ2-7, with D possibly matching TRBD2 (6 bases). This clonotype was obtained from an adult who received the AZD1222 COVID-19 vaccine. The sample was peripheral blood, taken 28 days after the second AZD1222 dose. The CDR3 loop reads CASSGGNAYEQYF. Here the CDR3 DNA reads TGCGCCAGCAGCGGGGGGAATGCCTACGAGCAGTACTTC.